These T cell receptor beta chains were read from a single sample in a study of blood T cell repertoires in COVID-19. Method: immunoSEQ multiplex PCR; TCRdb's copy keeps in-frame clones and lacks some. The data show about 230,000 clones, around 80% seen once. The sample comprised peripheral blood. The receptors were sampled from a man aged 35 to 55 who had recovered from COVID-19. CDR3s include the opening cysteine and the closing phenylalanine or tryptophan. D genes are given only for firm matches. Part of the rows lack a size; the others show once, few, many or a class for expanded clones.

>.|TRBJ2-2|TRBV4-3|.
TGCGCCAGCAGCCACTTCGCGGGGAACACCGGGGAGCTGTTTTTT
CASSHFAGNTGELFF
>.|TRBJ2-3|TRBV29-1|TRBD1
TGCAGCGCTTTACAGGGGGGTACGCAGTATTTT
CSALQGGTQYF
>.|TRBJ2-3|TRBV2|.
TGTGCCAGCAGTGAGGGGGGGGCCGGGGCAGATACGCAGTATTTT
CASSEGGAGADTQYF
>.|TRBJ1-3|TRBV6-2/TRBV6-3|.
TGTGCCAGCAGTTACGGACAGAGAGGAACCATATATTTT
CASSYGQRGTIYF
>.|TRBJ2-7|TRBV6-5|.
TGTGCCAGCAGTTACGGTGCGCCAACCATCTACGAGCAGTACTTC
CASSYGAPTIYEQYF
>once|TRBJ1-2|TRBV18|.
TGTGCCAGCTCACCCGATTCAACTCCTGGCTACACCTTC
CASSPDSTPGYTF
>.|TRBJ2-7|TRBV4-3|.
TGCGCCAGCAGCCAAGATGTGGTAGGCAGGGGACGGGTCTACGAGCAGTACTTC
CASSQDVVGRGRVYEQYF
>.|TRBJ2-5|TRBV3-1/TRBV3-2|.
TGTGCCAGCAGCCTCAACCGAGCGCATTACGGTCAGACCCAGTACTTC
CASSLNRAHYGQTQYF
>.|TRBJ1-1|TRBV5-1|TRBD1
TGCGCCAGCAGATCGACAGGGACGAACACTGAAGCTTTCTTT
CASRSTGTNTEAFF
>.|TRBJ2-3|TRBV5-1|.
TGCGCCAGCAGGGACGGAAAGGGGACAGATACGCAGTATTTT
CASRDGKGTDTQYF
>.|TRBJ1-3|TRBV30|.
TGTGCCTGGAATGGACAGATGGGAAACACCATATATTTT
CAWNGQMGNTIYF
>.|TRBJ1-1|TRBV29-1|.
TGCAGCGTGGCCCAACAGGACAACACTGAAGCTTTCTTT
CSVAQQDNTEAFF
>.|TRBJ2-7|TRBV3-1/TRBV3-2|TRBD2
TGTGCCAGCATCCTGACTAGCGGGTCGGAGGGCGAGCAGTACTTC
CASILTSGSEGEQYF
>.|TRBJ1-1|TRBV14|TRBD1
TGTGCCAGCAGCCACTACAGGGGGCTGAACACTGAAGCTTTCTTT
CASSHYRGLNTEAFF
>.|TRBJ1-6|TRBV6-5|TRBD1
TGTGCCAGCAGTTACTCGTCAGGGGGCAATTCACCCCTCCACTTT
CASSYSSGGNSPLHF
>.|TRBJ1-2|TRBV4-3|.
TGCGCCAGCAGCCAAGCAGCAGGGGAAGGCTATGGCTACACCTTC
CASSQAAGEGYGYTF
>.|TRBJ2-7|TRBV19|TRBD1
TGTGCCAGTAGTAGGCAGGGGGCATACGAGCAGTACTTC
CASSRQGAYEQYF
>.|TRBJ2-7|TRBV10-1|.
TGCGCCAGCAGTGAGTCACCGGGCGAGCAGTACTTC
CASSESPGEQYF
>.|TRBJ1-1|TRBV27|TRBD1
TGTGCCAGCAGGGGAGTTAACAGGGGCCGCACTGAAGCTTTCTTT
CASRGVNRGRTEAFF
>few|TRBJ2-2|TRBV10-3|TRBD2
TGTGCCATCAGTGGGACTAGCGTCCATTCCGGGGAGCTGTTTTTT
CAISGTSVHSGELFF
>.|TRBJ2-1|TRBV9|.
TGTGCCAGCAGCGTAGGTACCGGGGTGGGTTACAATGAGCAGTTCTTC
CASSVGTGVGYNEQFF
>.|TRBJ1-3|TRBV6-6|TRBD1
TGTGCCAGCAGTTACGGAGACAGGGGGCGAGGAAACACCATATATTTT
CASSYGDRGRGNTIYF
>.|TRBJ2-3|TRBV21-1|.
TGTGCCAGCAGCAATCATGGCGGGAGGTCAGATACGCAGTATTTT
CASSNHGGRSDTQYF
>.|TRBJ2-7|TRBV10-3|TRBD2
TGTGCCATCAGTGACTCGGGACTACCAACCTACGAGCAGTACTTC
CAISDSGLPTYEQYF
>once|TRBJ1-2|TRBV7-6|TRBD1
TGTGCCAGCAGCCCGACGACAGGGGGCGGCTATGGCTACACCTTC
CASSPTTGGGYGYTF
>.|TRBJ1-1|TRBV21-1|.
TGTGCCAGCAGCACGATTGCGGGGAACACTGAAGCTTTCTTT
CASSTIAGNTEAFF
>few|TRBJ1-1|TRBV10-2|.
TGCGCCAGTCAACGGACAGCGAACACTGAAGCTTTCTTT
CASQRTANTEAFF
>.|TRBJ1-1|TRBV4-3|.
TGCGCCAGCAGCCAAGACAGGGAAAGGAACACTGAAGCTTTCTTT
CASSQDRERNTEAFF
>.|TRBJ2-7|TRBV9|TRBD1
TGTGCCAGCAGCTATGGGACAGGGACCTCCTACGAGCAGTACTTC
CASSYGTGTSYEQYF
>.|TRBJ1-1|TRBV5-4|.
TGTGCCAGCAGCTCGTTGACAGAAGAAGCTTTCTTT
CASSSLTEEAFF
>.|TRBJ2-5|TRBV5-5|TRBD1
TGTGCCAGCAGCTTGACAGGGGTTTCCCCAGAGACCCAGTACTTC
CASSLTGVSPETQYF
>.|TRBJ1-1|TRBV5-4|.
TGTGCCAGCAGCTTCCAGGAGAACACTGAAGCTTTCTTT
CASSFQENTEAFF
>.|TRBJ1-2|TRBV2|.
TGTGCCAGCAGTGACTACGGCTACACCTTC
CASSDYGYTF
>.|TRBJ2-7|TRBV5-1|.
TGCGCCAGCAGCTTGGCCCCGACAGGACTCTTGTACGAGCAGTACTTC
CASSLAPTGLLYEQYF
>.|TRBJ2-2|TRBV5-5|TRBD2
TGTGCCAGCAGCTCCAGGCTAGCGGGATCAAGCGGGGAGCTGTTTTTT
CASSSRLAGSSGELFF